This T cell receptor (beta chain) stems from a study of glioma-infiltrating T cells after dendritic cell vaccination. A remark on this clone: Other DNA variants within this sample encode the same CDR3.

Germline loops: CDR1 MNHEY, CDR2 SMNVEV (reference sequence). There are 13 residues in the CDR3. V gave up 3 bases and J gave up 2 bases, with 7 bases separating them. Time point of the sample: after dendritic cell vaccination, including at tumor progression/relapse. Method: immunoSEQ multiplex PCR; TCRdb's copy keeps in-frame clones and lacks some. The sample includes approximately 50,000 clones, roughly 90% of them seen just once. Sequenced here: blood, sampled after dendritic cell vaccination. The receptor's source is a human donor with glioblastoma. This chain connects TRBV27 to TRBJ1-2; D is unresolved. CDR3 amino acids: CASSLNSNYGYTF. The CDR3 nucleotides are TGTGCCAGCAGTTTGAACAGCAACTATGGCTACACCTTC.